This TCR beta chain was observed in a study of human T cells and chemical hapten exposure. Findings of the study overall: After DPC sensitization, TCRs above 1 in 1000 frequency showed no change.

Time point denoted: healthy volunteer bleed at 6 weeks. The authors extracted total RNA from unfractionated whole blood. This clonotype was found a few times. What it binds is not known. This CDR3 is built from 13 residues. J was trimmed by 10 bases and V by 5 bases; bases with no gene match: 10. Each cDNA molecule in the library carried unique molecular identifiers. TCRdb ran MiXCR on the RACE reads and lists one entry per CDR3 protein. Among roughly 75,000 distinct CDR3 sequences listed, 7% to 9.5% were seen once. J is TRBJ1-2 and V is TRBV12-3 or TRBV12-4; 7 nucleotides match TRBD1. The source is a female donor in good health. Some clones in this sample may be carry-over from other donors' samples. Specimen: whole blood. The CDR3 region has the DNA TGTGCCAGCAGTCCGCGACAGGGAGGCGACTACACCTTC. Encoded protein: CASSPRQGGDYTF.